Here is one TCR beta chain with its context. Its target is unknown. Profiling relied on immunoSEQ multiplex PCR, and the TCRdb table lists in-frame clones only, not all of them. The repertoire holds roughly 23,000 clones, with just under 80% as singletons. CDR1 and CDR2 from the germline V gene are SGDLS and YYNGEE. J gave up 3 bases and V 3 bases, and 5 bases lay outside the gene matches. This CDR3 region has 16 residues. These data are taken from a study of somatic mutations in cytotoxic T cells in rheumatoid arthritis. Study overall: Some V beta antibody-stained T-cell populations were flow-sorted at nearly 100% purity, including V beta1+ cells sequenced for TCRB. Study outcomes and limitations: Rheumatoid arthritis patients and age-matched healthy controls showed no significant difference in CD8+ T-cell clonality.

This TCR came from an adult with rheumatoid arthritis. The chain is built from TRBV9 and TRBJ2-1; TRBD2 matches at 11 bases. Sequencing was carried out using CD8+ T cells sorted from blood. The CDR3 protein is CASSAMGLAVYNEQFF. DNA of the CDR3: TGTGCCAGCAGCGCAATGGGACTAGCGGTCTACAATGAGCAGTTCTTC.